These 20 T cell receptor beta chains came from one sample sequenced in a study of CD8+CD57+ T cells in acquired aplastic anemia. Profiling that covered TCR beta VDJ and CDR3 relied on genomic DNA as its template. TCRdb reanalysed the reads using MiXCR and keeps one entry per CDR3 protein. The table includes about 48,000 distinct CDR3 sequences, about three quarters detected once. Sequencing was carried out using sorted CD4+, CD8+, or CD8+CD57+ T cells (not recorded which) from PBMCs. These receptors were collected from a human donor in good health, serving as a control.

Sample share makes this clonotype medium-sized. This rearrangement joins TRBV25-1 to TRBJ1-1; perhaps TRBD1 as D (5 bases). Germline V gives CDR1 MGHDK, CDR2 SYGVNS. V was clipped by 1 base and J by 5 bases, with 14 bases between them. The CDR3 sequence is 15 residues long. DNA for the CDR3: TGTGCCAGCAGTGAATCGGCAGGGCTGGGTACTGAAGCTTTCTTT. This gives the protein CASSESAGLGTEAFF. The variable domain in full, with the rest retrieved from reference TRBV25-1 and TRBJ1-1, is EADIYQTPRYLVIGTGKKITLECSQTMGHDKMYWYQQDPGMELHLIHYSYGVNSTEKGDLSSESTVSRIRTEHFPLTLESARPSHTSQYLCASSESAGLGTEAFFGQGTRLTVV.

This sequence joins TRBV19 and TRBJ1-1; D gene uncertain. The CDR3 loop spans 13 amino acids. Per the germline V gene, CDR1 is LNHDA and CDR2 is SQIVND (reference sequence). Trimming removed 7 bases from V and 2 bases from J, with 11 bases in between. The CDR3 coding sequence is TGTGCCAGTATAAAGGAGGGAAACACTGAAGCTTTCTTT. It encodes CASIKEGNTEAFF.

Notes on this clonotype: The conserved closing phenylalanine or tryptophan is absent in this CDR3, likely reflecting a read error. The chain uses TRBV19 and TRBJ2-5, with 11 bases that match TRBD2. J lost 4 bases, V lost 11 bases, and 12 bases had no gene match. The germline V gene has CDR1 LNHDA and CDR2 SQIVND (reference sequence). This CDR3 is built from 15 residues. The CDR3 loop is CAWTVAGGHGETQYL. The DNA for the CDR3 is TGTGCCTGGACAGTAGCGGGGGGGCATGGAGAGACCCAGTACCTC.

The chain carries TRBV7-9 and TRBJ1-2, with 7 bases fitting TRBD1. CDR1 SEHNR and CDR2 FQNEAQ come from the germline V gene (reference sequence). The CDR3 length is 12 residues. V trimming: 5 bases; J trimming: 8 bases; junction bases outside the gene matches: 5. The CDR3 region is CASSPQGLGYTF. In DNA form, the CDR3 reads TGTGCCAGCAGCCCACAGGGGTTAGGCTACACCTTC.

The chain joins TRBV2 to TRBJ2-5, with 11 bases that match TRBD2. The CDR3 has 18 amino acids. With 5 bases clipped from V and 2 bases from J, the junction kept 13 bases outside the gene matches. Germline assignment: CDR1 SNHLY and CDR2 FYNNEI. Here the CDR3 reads CASSRKVAGGPRQETQYF. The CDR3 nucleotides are TGTGCCAGCAGTAGAAAAGTAGCGGGGGGGCCCCGGCAAGAGACCCAGTACTTC.

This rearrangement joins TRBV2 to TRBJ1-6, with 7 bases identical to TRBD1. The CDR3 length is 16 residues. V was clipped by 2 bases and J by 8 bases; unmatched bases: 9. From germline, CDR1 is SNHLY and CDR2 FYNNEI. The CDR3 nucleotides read TGTGCCAGCAGTGAAATGGGGACAGTGAAACATTCACCCCTCCACTTT. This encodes CASSEMGTVKHSPLHF.

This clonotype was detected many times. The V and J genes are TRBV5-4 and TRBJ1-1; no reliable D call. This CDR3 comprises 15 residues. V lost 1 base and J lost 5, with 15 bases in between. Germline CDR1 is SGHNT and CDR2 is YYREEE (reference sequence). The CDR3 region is CASSLTGYLGTEAFF. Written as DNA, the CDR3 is TGTGCCAGCAGCTTGACCGGGTACCTTGGGACTGAAGCTTTCTTT.

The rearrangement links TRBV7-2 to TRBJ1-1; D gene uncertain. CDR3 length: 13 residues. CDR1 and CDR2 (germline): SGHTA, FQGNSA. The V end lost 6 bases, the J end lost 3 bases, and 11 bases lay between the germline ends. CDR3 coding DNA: TGTGCCAGCAGTGCGGGAGTGGACACTGAAGCTTTCTTT. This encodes CASSAGVDTEAFF.

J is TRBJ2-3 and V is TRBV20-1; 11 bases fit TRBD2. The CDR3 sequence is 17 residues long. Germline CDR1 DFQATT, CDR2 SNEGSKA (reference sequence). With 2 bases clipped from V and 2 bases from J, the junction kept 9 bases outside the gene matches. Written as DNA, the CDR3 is TGCAGTGCTAGACTACCACTACTAGCGGGAGCCACAGATACGCAGTATTTT. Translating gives CSARLPLLAGATDTQYF.

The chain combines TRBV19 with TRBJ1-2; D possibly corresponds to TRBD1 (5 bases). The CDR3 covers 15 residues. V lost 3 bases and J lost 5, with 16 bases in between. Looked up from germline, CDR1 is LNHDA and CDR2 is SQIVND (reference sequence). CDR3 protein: CASSIARGAEYGYTF. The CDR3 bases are TGTGCCAGTAGTATTGCAAGGGGCGCGGAATATGGCTACACCTTC.

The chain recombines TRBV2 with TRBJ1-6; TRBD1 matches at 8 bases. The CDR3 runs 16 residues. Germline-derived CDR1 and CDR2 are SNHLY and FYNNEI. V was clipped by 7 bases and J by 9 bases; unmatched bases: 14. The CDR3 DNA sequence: TGTGCCAGCATGAGGGACAGGTTGAACTTAGGTTCACCCCTCCACTTT. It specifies CASMRDRLNLGSPLHF.

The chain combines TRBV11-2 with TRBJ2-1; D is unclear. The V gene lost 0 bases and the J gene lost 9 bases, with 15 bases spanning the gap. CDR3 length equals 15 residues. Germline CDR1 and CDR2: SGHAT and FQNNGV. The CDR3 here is CASSLDRMPTGEQFF. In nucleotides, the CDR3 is TGTGCCAGCAGCTTAGACAGGATGCCCACGGGTGAGCAGTTCTTC.

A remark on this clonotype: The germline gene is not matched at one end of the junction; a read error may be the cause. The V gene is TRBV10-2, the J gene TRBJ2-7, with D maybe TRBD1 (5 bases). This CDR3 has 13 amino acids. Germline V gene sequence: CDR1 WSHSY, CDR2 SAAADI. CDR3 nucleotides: TGTGCCAGCAGTAACACAGGTACCTACGAGCAGTACTTC. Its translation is CASSNTGTYEQYF.

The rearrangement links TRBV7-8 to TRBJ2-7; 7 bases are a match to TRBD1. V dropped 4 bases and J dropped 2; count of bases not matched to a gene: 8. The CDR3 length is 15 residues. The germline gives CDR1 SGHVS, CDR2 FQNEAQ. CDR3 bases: TGTGCCAGCAGCTCCGACAGGGAAGAAACCTACGAGCAGTACTTC. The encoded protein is CASSSDREETYEQYF.

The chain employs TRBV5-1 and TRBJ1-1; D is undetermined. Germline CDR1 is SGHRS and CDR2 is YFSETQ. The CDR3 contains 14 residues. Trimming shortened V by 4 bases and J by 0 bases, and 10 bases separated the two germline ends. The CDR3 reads CASSGTSVNTEAFF. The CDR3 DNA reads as TGCGCCAGCAGCGGTACATCGGTGAACACTGAAGCTTTCTTT.

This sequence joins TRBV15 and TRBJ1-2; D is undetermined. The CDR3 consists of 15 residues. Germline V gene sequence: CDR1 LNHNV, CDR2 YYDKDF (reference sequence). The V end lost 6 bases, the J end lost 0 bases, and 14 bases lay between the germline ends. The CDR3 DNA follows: TGTGCCACCAGTAGGGAAGGGAAAGCTAACTATGGCTACACCTTC. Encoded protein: CATSREGKANYGYTF.

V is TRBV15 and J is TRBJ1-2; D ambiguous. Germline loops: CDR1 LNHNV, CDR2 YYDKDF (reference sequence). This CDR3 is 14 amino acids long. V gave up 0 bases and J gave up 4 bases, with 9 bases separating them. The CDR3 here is CATSRDLSSYGYTF. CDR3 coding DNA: TGTGCCACCAGCAGAGATCTTAGCAGCTATGGCTACACCTTC.

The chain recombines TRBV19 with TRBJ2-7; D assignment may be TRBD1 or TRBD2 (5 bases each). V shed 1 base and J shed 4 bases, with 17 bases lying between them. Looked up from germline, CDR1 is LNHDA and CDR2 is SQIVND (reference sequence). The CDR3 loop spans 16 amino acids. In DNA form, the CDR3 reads TGTGCCAGTAGTATAGGGCGGGCAGGGTTCGGATACGAGCAGTACTTC. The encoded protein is CASSIGRAGFGYEQYF.

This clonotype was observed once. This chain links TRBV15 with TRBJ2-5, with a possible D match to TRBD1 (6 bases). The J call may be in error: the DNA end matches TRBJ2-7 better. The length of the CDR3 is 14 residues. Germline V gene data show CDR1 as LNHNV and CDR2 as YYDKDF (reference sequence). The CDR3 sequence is CATSRGGGSYEQYF. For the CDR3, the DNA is TGTGCCACCAGCAGAGGAGGGGGTAGCTACGAGCAGTACTTC.

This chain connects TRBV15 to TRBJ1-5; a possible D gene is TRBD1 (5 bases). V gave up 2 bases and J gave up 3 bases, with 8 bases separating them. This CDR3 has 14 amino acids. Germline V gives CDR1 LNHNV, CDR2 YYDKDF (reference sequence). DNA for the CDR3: TGTGCCACCAGCAGAAACAGGCACAATCAGCCCCAGCATTTT. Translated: CATSRNRHNQPQHF.